The 13 T cell receptor beta chains below were found in one sample sequenced in a study of cytotoxic CD8 clonotypes in ibrutinib-treated CLL. TCRdb's copy holds only in-frame clones and misses some; the assay was immunoSEQ multiplex PCR. The sample has about 92,000 clones, more than 70% seen once. The material was PBMCs, obtained after 24 months of ibrutinib treatment. The receptors here all came from a human donor with chronic lymphocytic leukemia.

This clone was counted between two and nine times. This chain links TRBV19 with TRBJ2-1, with D unclear. V gave up 10 bases and J gave up 9 bases, with 13 bases separating them. CDR1 is LNHDA, CDR2 SQIVND, per germline (reference sequence). The CDR3 sequence is 11 residues long. Written as DNA, the CDR3 is TGTGCCACCCAATCGAGGACTGAGCAGTTCTTC. This encodes CATQSRTEQFF.

This chain joins TRBV12-2 and TRBJ1-1; the D segment call TRBD1 is taken from the table without a DNA check. TRBV12-2 is noted as a pseudogene. CDR3 size: 14 residues. In DNA form, the CDR3 reads TGTGCAAGTCGCCCAGACAGGGGGCTCACTGAAGCTTTCTTT. Its translation is CASRPDRGLTEAFF.

The chain joins TRBV27 to TRBJ2-1; TRBD2 might be the D (6 bases). Germline loops: CDR1 MNHEY, CDR2 SMNVEV (reference sequence). The CDR3 runs to 15 residues. Between the trimmed V and J ends, which lost 3 bases and 10 bases, there was a span of 19 bases. CDR3 residues: CASSLAGSPRLEQFF. DNA of the CDR3: TGTGCCAGCAGTTTGGCGGGGAGCCCGAGATTGGAGCAGTTCTTC.

On this clone itself: At one boundary the junction diverges from the germline segment, which might be a read error. The rearrangement uses TRBV7-7 and TRBJ2-5, with D possibly TRBD2 on 6 matching bases. This CDR3 has 14 residues. Per the germline V gene, CDR1 is SSHAT and CDR2 is FNYEAQ (reference sequence). The CDR3, as DNA: TGTGCTAGCAGCCCTTCGACGGCGGGGGAGACCCAGTACTTC. This sequence encodes CASSPSTAGETQYF. The variable domain in full, completed from reference TRBV7-7 and TRBJ2-5, reads GAGVSQSPRYKVTKRGQDVTLRCDPISSHATLYWYQQALGQGPEFLTYFNYEAQPDKSGLPSDRFSAERPEGSISTLTIQRTEQRDSAMYRCASSPSTAGETQYFGPGTRLLVL.

The V call is TRBV5-1, the J call TRBJ2-2, with TRBD1 matching 8 bases. V trimming: 2 bases; J trimming: 4 bases; junction bases outside the gene matches: 4. The CDR3 sequence is 15 residues long. Germline CDR1 and CDR2: SGHRS and YFSETQ. In DNA, the CDR3 is TGCGCCAGCAGCTTCGGGACAGGCTTCACCGGGGAGCTGTTTTTT. Its translation: CASSFGTGFTGELFF. Complete variable domain (other parts from reference TRBV5-1 and TRBJ2-2): KAGVTQTPRYLIKTRGQQVTLSCSPISGHRSVSWYQQTPGQGLQFLFEYFSETQRNKGNFPGRFSGRQFSNSRSEMNVSTLELGDSALYLCASSFGTGFTGELFFGEGSRLTVL.

Here the CDR3 reads CASSLVGGHGYTF. The CDR3 nucleotides are TGTGCCAGCAGCTTGGTCGGGGGGCACGGCTACACCTTC. The V call is TRBV5-6, the J call TRBJ1-2; perhaps TRBD1 as D (6 bases). The CDR3 is made up of 13 amino acids. Germline CDR1 SGHDT, CDR2 YYEEEE. V was pared by 0 bases and J by 8 bases, with 11 bases between.

This chain links TRBV19 with TRBJ2-3; D uncertain. The CDR3 is 14 amino acids. Germline CDR1 is LNHDA and CDR2 is SQIVND (reference sequence). V was pared by 6 bases and J by 1 base, with 11 bases between. CDR3 DNA: TGTGCCAGTAGGGTGGGATTGGGCACAGATACGCAGTATTTT. Residues: CASRVGLGTDTQYF.

The J gene is TRBJ1-1, the V gene TRBV29-1, with unresolved D. V was shortened by 3 bases and J by 7 bases, with 9 bases between the two germline ends. This CDR3 has 11 amino acids. Germline V gene data show CDR1 as SQVTM and CDR2 as ANQGSEA. CDR3 nucleotide sequence: TGCAGCGTTGAGGGGAGCTTTGAAGCTTTCTTT. This codes for CSVEGSFEAFF.

This chain links TRBV28 with TRBJ1-2; D is unclear. The V gene's germline CDR1 is MDHEN and CDR2 SYDVKM. The V end lost 2 bases, the J end lost 5 bases, and 6 bases lay between the germline ends. The CDR3 extends over 12 amino acids. The chain's CDR3 is CASSLSLYGYTF. For the CDR3, the DNA is TGTGCCAGCAGTTTAAGTCTTTATGGCTACACCTTC.

The V gene is TRBV7-2, the J gene TRBJ2-7, with D unresolved. Between the trimmed V and J ends, which lost 1 base and 3 bases, there was a span of 4 bases. The CDR3 is made up of 12 amino acids. CDR1 SGHTA and CDR2 FQGNSA come from the germline V gene. The CDR3 DNA reads as TGTGCCAGCAGCTTAGTGCTCTACGAGCAGTACTTC. This sequence encodes CASSLVLYEQYF.

V is TRBV5-1 and J is TRBJ2-2; D unresolved. CDR3 length: 14 amino acids. Germline CDR1 is SGHRS and CDR2 is YFSETQ. V lost 2 bases and J lost 3, with 8 bases in between. CDR3 nucleotide sequence: TGCGCCAGCAGCTTCGTCCGAGACACCGGGGAGCTGTTTTTT. Amino acids: CASSFVRDTGELFF.

This clone was counted only a few times. The chain employs TRBV19 and TRBJ1-4; D is unclear. This CDR3 has 14 residues. Germline V lookup: CDR1 LNHDA, CDR2 SQIVND (reference sequence). Trimming took 3 bases from V and 8 from J, leaving 13 bases between them. The CDR3 region has the DNA TGTGCCAGTAGTATCCGGGAAACAAGGGAAAAACTGTTTTTT. The encoded protein is CASSIRETREKLFF.

The V and J genes are TRBV5-1 and TRBJ2-7; D is possibly TRBD1 (5 bases). Trimming stripped 4 bases from V and 0 bases from J, with 8 bases between. From germline, CDR1 is SGHRS and CDR2 YFSETQ. The CDR3 sequence is 13 residues long. CDR3 nucleotides: TGCGCCAGCAGCAGGACACCCTCCTACGAGCAGTACTTC. Encoded protein: CASSRTPSYEQYF.